Below, 5 T cell receptor beta chains from the same sample are listed, as sequenced in a study of T cell changes during pregnancy in multiple sclerosis. Sequencing used immunoSEQ multiplex PCR; TCRdb keeps in-frame clones, though not all of them. The table includes approximately 46,000 clones, 85% to 95% detected once. The sample in question was CD8+ T cells from peripheral blood mononuclear cells, obtained in the second trimester of pregnancy. The receptors originated from a female donor with multiple sclerosis, enrolled in a pregnancy study.

This sequence joins TRBV9 and TRBJ2-7; D gene uncertain. The V and J ends lost 3 bases and 6 bases respectively, with 16 bases between them. The CDR3 consists of 14 residues. Germline-derived CDR1 and CDR2 are SGDLS and YYNGEE. CDR3 residues: CASSEWADPFEQYF. The CDR3 DNA is TGTGCCAGCAGCGAATGGGCAGACCCCTTCGAGCAGTACTTC. The full variable domain, its missing parts supplied by reference TRBV9 and TRBJ2-7, is DSGVTQTPKHLITATGQRVTLRCSPRSGDLSVYWYQQSLDQGLQFLIQYYNGEERAKGNILERFSAQQFPDLHSELNLSSLELGDSALYFCASSEWADPFEQYFGPGTRLTVT.

The chain links TRBV6-4 to TRBJ2-2; unclear D gene. The V and J ends lost 4 bases and 3 bases respectively, with 6 bases between them. The CDR3 is 13 residues long. Germline CDR1 and CDR2: MRHNA and SNTAGT. The CDR3, as DNA: TGTGCCAGCAGTGGACATGACACCGGGGAGCTGTTTTTT. This translates into CASSGHDTGELFF.

The chain combines TRBV5-6 with TRBJ1-3, with a possible D match to TRBD1 (6 bases). Per germline, CDR1 SGHDT and CDR2 YYEEEE. The CDR3 extends over 13 amino acids. The V gene lost 5 bases and the J gene lost 4 bases, with 10 bases spanning the gap. CDR3 residues: CASSGGNGNTIYF. The CDR3 DNA is TGTGCCAGCAGTGGGGGCAACGGAAACACCATATATTTT.

The CDR3 region has the DNA TGCGCCAGCAGCCACCTCTCGACAGGGGGGTACTACGAGCAGTACTTC. Amino acid sequence: CASSHLSTGGYYEQYF. V is TRBV4-1 and J is TRBJ2-7, with 9 bases matching TRBD1. The CDR3 sequence is 16 residues long. Germline CDR1 reads MGHRA; CDR2 reads YSYEKL. Unmatched junction bases numbered 9, after V lost 3 bases and J lost 3 bases.

The V call is TRBV4-3, the J call TRBJ2-7; D not resolved. Germline V gene sequence: CDR1 LGHNA, CDR2 YSLEER. This CDR3 has 13 amino acids. V lost 0 bases and J lost 3, with 6 bases in between. The CDR3 DNA is TGCGCCAGCAGCCAAGATACAGTCTACGAGCAGTACTTC. Residues: CASSQDTVYEQYF.